These T cell receptor beta chains were read from a single sample in a study of cytomegalovirus exposure and HLA in healthy donors. Data came from immunoSEQ multiplex PCR; TCRdb stores just in-frame clones and leaves some out. The sample holds 150,000 to 200,000 clones, approximately 89% seen once. The specimen was PBMCs. The source is a man aged 30-40 years in good health and CMV-seropositive. The CDR3 runs from the conserved cysteine through the conserved F or W. The order of the fields is CDR3 length, clone size, D gene, V gene, J gene, CDR3 protein, CDR3 DNA. A D gene is named only where the DNA matches it firmly. Clone size is given for some rows only: seen once, a few or many times, or a class if the clone is expanded.

>14|NA|NA|TRBV28|TRBJ1-3
CASTSFLIGDTIYF
TGTGCCAGCACTTCCTTCCTCATTGGAGACACCATATATTTT
>16|few|NA|TRBV6-1|TRBJ1-5
CASSEAPGNSNQPQHF
TGTGCCAGCAGTGAAGCGCCAGGGAATAGCAATCAGCCCCAGCATTTT
>14|NA|NA|TRBV11-1|TRBJ2-5
CASSPAGGEETQYF
TGTGCCAGCAGCCCCGCGGGTGGGGAAGAGACCCAGTACTTC
>15|NA|TRBD1|TRBV9|TRBJ1-4
CASSPRTGAVEKLFF
TGTGCCAGCAGCCCGAGGACAGGGGCGGTGGAAAAACTGTTTTTT
>16|NA|TRBD2|TRBV10-3|TRBJ2-7
CAISESGTSGRVEQYF
TGTGCCATCAGTGAGTCGGGGACTAGCGGGAGGGTAGAGCAGTACTTC
>13|NA|NA|TRBV6-1|TRBJ1-5
CASRGNPNQPQHF
TGTGCCAGCAGGGGGAACCCCAATCAGCCCCAGCATTTT
>13|NA|NA|TRBV6-5|TRBJ2-1
CASGRGQTNEQFF
TGTGCCAGCGGACGGGGGCAAACCAATGAGCAGTTCTTC
>14|NA|TRBD2|TRBV10-3|TRBJ2-2
CAIRDRGDAGELFF
TGTGCCATCAGGGACCGGGGGGACGCCGGGGAGCTGTTTTTT
>16|NA|NA|TRBV4-1|TRBJ1-2
CASSQRTFGNNYGYTF
TGCGCCAGCAGCCAAAGGACCTTCGGGAATAACTATGGCTACACCTTC
>15|few|NA|TRBV6-1|TRBJ1-2
CASSEGVTVNYGYTF
TGTGCCAGCAGTGAGGGGGTGACAGTCAACTATGGCTACACCTTC
>17|NA|NA|TRBV5-6|TRBJ2-4
CASSSWGSGLAKNIQYF
TGTGCCAGCAGCTCGTGGGGGTCTGGGTTAGCCAAAAACATTCAGTACTTC
>16|once|NA|TRBV11-3|TRBJ1-3
CASSSRAASKGNTIYF
TGTGCCAGCAGCTCTCGGGCCGCTTCGAAAGGAAACACCATATATTTT
>14|NA|NA|TRBV5-6|TRBJ2-7
CASSLFASSYEQYF
TGTGCCAGCAGCTTGTTTGCTAGCAGCTACGAGCAGTACTTC
>14|NA|NA|TRBV11-2|TRBJ2-2
CASSLGPYTGELFF
TGTGCCAGCAGCCTGGGGCCCTACACCGGGGAGCTGTTTTTT
>13|NA|TRBD1|TRBV29-1|TRBJ1-5
CSVQGGVNQPQHF
TGCAGCGTCCAGGGGGGAGTAAATCAGCCCCAGCATTTT
>15|NA|TRBD1|TRBV5-1|TRBJ1-2
CASSPLQGSAYGYTF
TGCGCCAGCAGCCCGTTACAGGGGTCGGCCTATGGCTACACCTTC
>13|NA|TRBD1|TRBV11-2|TRBJ1-1
CASRPTGDPEAFF
TGTGCCAGCAGACCGACAGGGGATCCTGAAGCTTTCTTT
>15|NA|NA|TRBV2|TRBJ2-3
CASEPSRRAIDTQYF
TGTGCCAGCGAACCCAGCCGGAGGGCCATAGATACGCAGTATTTT
>12|NA|NA|TRBV28|TRBJ1-5
CASSLTRGTQHF
TGTGCCAGCAGTTTAACGAGGGGGACCCAGCATTTT
>12|few|TRBD2|TRBV11-3|TRBJ2-7
CASTPGLSEQYF
TGTGCCAGCACCCCGGGACTATCCGAGCAGTACTTC
>14|NA|NA|TRBV11-2|TRBJ2-7
CASSPLLGTYEQYF
TGTGCCAGCAGCCCCCTATTAGGGACCTACGAGCAGTACTTC
>14|NA|NA|TRBV29-1|TRBJ1-1
CSVVGDGKNTEAFF
TGCAGCGTTGTGGGGGACGGGAAGAACACTGAAGCTTTCTTT
>14|NA|NA|TRBV6-5|TRBJ2-6
CASSRGAGANVLTF
TGTGCCAGCAGTCGAGGGGCTGGGGCCAACGTCCTGACTTTC
>14|NA|NA|TRBV28|TRBJ2-1
CASVRGRGYNEQFF
TGTGCCAGTGTCAGGGGCAGGGGTTACAATGAGCAGTTCTTC
>12|once|TRBD2|TRBV29-1|TRBJ2-7
CSVTSGRVEQYF
TGCAGCGTCACTAGCGGGAGGGTCGAGCAGTACTTC
>14|NA|NA|TRBV29-1|TRBJ1-1
CSAFLTGGNTEAFF
TGCAGCGCCTTCCTGACAGGCGGGAACACTGAAGCTTTCTTT
>14|NA|NA|TRBV7-3|TRBJ1-1
CASSLSDRYTEAFF
TGTGCCAGCAGCCTCTCCGACAGATACACTGAAGCTTTCTTT
>12|NA|NA|TRBV30|TRBJ1-4
CAWSVSSEKLFF
TGTGCCTGGAGTGTATCGTCTGAAAAACTGTTTTTT
>13|NA|NA|TRBV5-4|TRBJ1-1
CASSLGVNTEAFF
TGTGCCAGCAGCTTGGGTGTGAACACTGAAGCTTTCTTT
>14|NA|NA|TRBV9|TRBJ1-6
CASSVRGENSPLHF
TGTGCCAGCAGCGTCCGTGGTGAGAATTCACCCCTCCACTTT
>15|NA|NA|TRBV5-1|TRBJ2-1
CASSLRGQTYNEQFF
TGCGCCAGCAGCTTGCGGGGCCAGACATACAATGAGCAGTTCTTC
>13|once|NA|TRBV7-6|TRBJ1-2
CASSETTNYGYTF
TGTGCCAGCAGCGAGACAACTAACTATGGCTACACCTTC
>13|NA|TRBD2|TRBV25-1|TRBJ2-5
CASSELAGGTQYF
TGTGCCAGCAGTGAACTAGCGGGAGGGACCCAGTACTTC
>14|NA|NA|TRBV4-1|TRBJ2-7
CASSQGSLGYEQYF
TGCGCCAGCAGCCAAGGGAGTCTGGGGTACGAGCAGTACTTC
>14|NA|NA|TRBV7-6|TRBJ2-7
CASSFEGFSYEQYF
TGTGCCAGCAGCTTCGAGGGTTTCTCCTACGAGCAGTACTTC
>18|NA|NA|TRBV13|TRBJ2-7
CASSSELNEGSGYYEQYF
TGTGCCAGCAGTTCCGAGCTTAATGAAGGGTCAGGGTACTACGAGCAGTACTTC
>15|NA|NA|TRBV9|TRBJ2-1
CASSVGTTPYNEQFF
TGTGCCAGCAGCGTAGGGACTACACCCTACAATGAGCAGTTCTTC
>13|NA|NA|TRBV27|TRBJ1-5
CASSLNPNQPQHF
TGTGCCAGCAGTTTAAATCCAAATCAGCCCCAGCATTTT
>17|NA|TRBD1|TRBV6-1|TRBJ1-1
CASSELRQGLRNTEAFF
TGTGCCAGCAGTGAACTGAGACAGGGACTGAGGAACACTGAAGCTTTCTTT
>16|once|NA|TRBV4-2|TRBJ2-7
CASSQEQTLTSYEQYF
TGTGCCAGCAGCCAAGAGCAGACACTGACATCCTACGAGCAGTACTTC
>12|NA|NA|TRBV30|TRBJ1-1
CAWSVDTYKAFF
TGTGCCTGGAGTGTTGACACCTACAAAGCTTTCTTT
>15|NA|NA|TRBV15|TRBJ1-1
CATSLEGMANTEAFF
TGTGCCACCAGCCTCGAAGGGATGGCGAACACTGAAGCTTTCTTT
>11|once|NA|TRBV13|TRBJ2-7
CASSYRKGQYF
TGTGCCAGCAGCTACCGTAAGGGGCAGTACTTC
>12|NA|NA|TRBV6-5|TRBJ2-7
CASTRNGDEQYF
TGTGCCAGCACCAGAAATGGTGACGAGCAGTACTTC